This T cell receptor (beta chain) derives from a study of blood T cell repertoires in COVID-19. Study-level background: Spain, Italy and the United States supplied samples that represented acute and convalescent COVID-19. T cells, B-cell-depleted T cells, or PBMCs supplied cDNA or gDNA.

Per the authors' pipeline: Estimation of nucleated cell counts was performed using reference gene primer amplification. TCRdb's table, derived via immunoSEQ multiplex PCR, lists solely in-frame clones and lacks some. For V, J and clone size, that table is used; D and trimming come from the DNA. The table lists approximately 300,000 clones, around 81% of them singletons. This clone was seen at least ten times. Germline V gene data show CDR1 as SEHNR and CDR2 as FQNEAQ (reference sequence). CDR3 length equals 15 residues. V was clipped by 5 bases and J by 0 bases, with 13 bases between them. The J gene is TRBJ1-2, the V gene TRBV7-9; D is undetermined. The sample comprised peripheral blood. The source of this sequence is a woman in her fifties or sixties with active or convalescent COVID-19. CDR3: CASSHNGGSNYGYTF. The CDR3 coding sequence is TGTGCCAGCAGCCATAACGGAGGTTCTAACTATGGCTACACCTTC.